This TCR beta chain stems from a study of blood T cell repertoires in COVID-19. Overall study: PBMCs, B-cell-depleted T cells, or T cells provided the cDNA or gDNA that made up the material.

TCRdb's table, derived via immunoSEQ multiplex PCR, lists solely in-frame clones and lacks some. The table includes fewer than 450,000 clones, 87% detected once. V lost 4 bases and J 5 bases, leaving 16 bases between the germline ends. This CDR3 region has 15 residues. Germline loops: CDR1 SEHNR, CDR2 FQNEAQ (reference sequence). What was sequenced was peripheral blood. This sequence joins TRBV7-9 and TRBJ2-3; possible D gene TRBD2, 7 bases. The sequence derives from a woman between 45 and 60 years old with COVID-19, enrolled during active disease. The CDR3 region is CASSSAGARGDTQYF. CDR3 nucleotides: TGTGCCAGCAGCTCCGCGGGGGCGCGTGGAGATACGCAGTATTTT.